These 20 T cell receptor beta chains share one sample of origin, sequenced in a study of shared clonotypes between healthy human individuals. The protocol was immunoSEQ multiplex PCR, while the TCRdb copy is restricted to in-frame clones and leaves out a portion. The table shows about 490,000 clones, with less than 80% occurring only once. Sequenced input: PBMCs. The receptor source for this set is a woman in her forties in good health. Some clones in this sample may be carry-over from other donors' samples.

The chain recombines TRBV15 with TRBJ2-1, with 15 bases fitting TRBD2. Germline CDR1 LNHNV, CDR2 YYDKDF (reference sequence). This CDR3 is 19 amino acids long. The J segment lost 0 bases and the V segment lost 0 bases, leaving 3 bases of the junction unmatched. The CDR3 protein is CATSREGLAGGSSYNEQFF. The CDR3 DNA reads as TGTGCCACCAGCAGAGAAGGACTAGCGGGAGGGAGCTCCTACAATGAGCAGTTCTTC. Drawing the rest from reference TRBV15 and TRBJ2-1, the complete variable domain is DAMVIQNPRYQVTQFGKPVTLSCSQTLNHNVMYWYQQKSSQAPKLLFHYYDKDFNNEADTPDNFQSRRPNTSFCFLDIRSPGLGDTAMYLCATSREGLAGGSSYNEQFFGPGTRLTVL.

The genes are TRBV9 and TRBJ2-7; tentative D call: TRBD2 (6 bases). The germline V and J ends were trimmed by 4 bases and 0 bases, with 17 bases remaining between them. The CDR3 length is 16 residues. The germline V gene encodes CDR1 SGDLS and CDR2 YYNGEE. CDR3 protein: CASSPHPRGSSYEQYF. The CDR3 DNA sequence: TGTGCCAGCAGCCCCCATCCCCGGGGGAGCTCCTACGAGCAGTACTTC. Together with reference TRBV9 and TRBJ2-7, the CDR3 gives the full variable domain: DSGVTQTPKHLITATGQRVTLRCSPRSGDLSVYWYQQSLDQGLQFLIQYYNGEERAKGNILERFSAQQFPDLHSELNLSSLELGDSALYFCASSPHPRGSSYEQYFGPGTRLTVT.

This chain uses TRBV7-9 with TRBJ2-3; tentatively, D is TRBD2 (5 bases). Trimming took 2 bases from V and 2 from J, leaving 8 bases between them. Germline V gene lookup returns CDR1 SEHNR and CDR2 FQNEAQ (reference sequence). This CDR3 has 14 residues. CDR3 in DNA: TGTGCCAGCAGCTTACGAGGGTACACAGATACGCAGTATTTT. This encodes CASSLRGYTDTQYF.

The genes are TRBV5-4 and TRBJ2-5, with 8 bases that match TRBD2. Gene TRBJ2-7 matches the end of the DNA better, so the J call may be wrong. The CDR3 extends over 13 amino acids. Germline V gene lookup returns CDR1 SGHNT and CDR2 YYREEE (reference sequence). CDR3 sequence (DNA): TGTGCCAGCAGCTTGCAGCGGGGGAACGAGCAGTACTTC. This sequence encodes CASSLQRGNEQYF.

A single count supports this clone. The V gene is TRBV4-1, the J gene TRBJ1-4; D remains unclear. V was clipped by 0 bases and J by 10 bases, with 3 bases between them. Germline-derived CDR1 and CDR2 are MGHRA and YSYEKL. The CDR3 is 11 residues long. In DNA form, the CDR3 reads TGCGCCAGCAGCCAAGATGGAAAACTGTTTTTT. Translating gives CASSQDGKLFF.

This clone was found a few times. J is TRBJ2-1 and V is TRBV7-6, with 11 positions matching TRBD2. CDR1 and CDR2 (germline): SGHVS, FNYEAQ. The CDR3 length is 15 residues. V lost 5 bases, J lost 4 bases, and 4 bases stayed unmatched. CDR3 residues: CASSRTSGQYNEQFF. DNA of the CDR3: TGTGCCAGCAGCCGGACTAGCGGGCAATACAATGAGCAGTTCTTC.

This rearrangement joins TRBV18 to TRBJ1-3; D is uncertain. Per the germline V gene, CDR1 is KGHSH and CDR2 is LQKENI. The ends were cut back, 0 bases at V and 4 bases at J, with 10 bases in the middle. The CDR3 length is 15 residues. The CDR3 nucleotides are TGTGCCAGCTCACCACCGTCTGTCCGGGGAAACACCATATATTTT. Protein: CASSPPSVRGNTIYF.

The V and J genes are TRBV7-8 and TRBJ2-7; no reliable D call. The CDR3 is 17 amino acids. Germline CDR1 is SGHVS and CDR2 is FQNEAQ. V was cut by 1 base and J by 2 bases, with 18 bases left in between. The CDR3: CASSLEVGLHVPYEQYF. The CDR3 coding sequence is TGTGCCAGCAGCTTAGAGGTCGGTCTTCATGTCCCCTACGAGCAGTACTTC.

V and J are TRBV27 and TRBJ1-1; 8 bases match TRBD1. The germline CDR1 and CDR2 sequences are MNHEY and SMNVEV (reference sequence). V lost 5 bases to trimming and J lost 2 bases; unmatched junction nucleotides: 7. The CDR3 has 15 amino acids. This CDR3 is CASSRTGWYNTEAFF. The CDR3 DNA is TGTGCCAGCAGTCGGACAGGGTGGTATAACACTGAAGCTTTCTTT.

The J gene is TRBJ2-5, the V gene TRBV30; D is undetermined. The DNA end is a closer match to TRBJ2-7, so the J assignment may be wrong. Germline loops: CDR1 GTSNPN, CDR2 SVGIG (reference sequence). The CDR3 extends over 13 amino acids. The DNA for the CDR3 is TGTGCCTGGACTCCGGGCGGCTCCTACGAGCAGTACTTC. Protein: CAWTPGGSYEQYF.

The chain has TRBV7-2 and TRBJ1-2; 7 nucleotides line up with TRBD1. Germline-derived CDR1 and CDR2 are SGHTA and FQGNSA. V gave up 4 bases and J gave up 2 bases; unmatched junction bases: 7. CDR3 length: 15 amino acids. CDR3 nucleotides: TGTGCCAGCAGCTCACCTACACAGGGGAACTATGGCTACACCTTC. Protein sequence: CASSSPTQGNYGYTF.

The gene calls are TRBV4-2 and TRBJ2-7; 7 bases match TRBD2. This CDR3 is 17 amino acids long. Germline values: CDR1 LGHNA, CDR2 YNFKEQ. The ends lost 5 bases at V and 2 bases at J; junction bases unmatched: 15. CDR3 sequence: CASSLGGVGGNPYEQYF. The DNA for the CDR3 is TGTGCCAGCAGCTTGGGTGGCGTCGGGGGGAACCCCTACGAGCAGTACTTC.

This clone was seen a few times. A much larger clone lies a single base off, so this may be a read error. This CDR3 is also generated by other DNA sequences in the sample. The gene calls are TRBV4-1 and TRBJ2-6, with a weak D call TRBD1 (5 bases). Germline loops: CDR1 MGHRA, CDR2 YSYEKL. The CDR3 length is 14 residues. The CDR3 DNA reads TGCGCCAGCAGCCAAGATTCTGGGGCCAACGTCCCGACTTTC. This encodes CASSQDSGANVPTF.

The V gene is TRBV5-1, the J gene TRBJ2-2; TRBD2 matches 10 bases. Germline V gives CDR1 SGHRS, CDR2 YFSETQ. The trim removed 4 bases at V and 1 base at J, leaving 10 bases unmatched. The CDR3 is 18 residues long. This chain's CDR3 is CASSPMPSGRWNTGELFF. CDR3 bases: TGCGCCAGCAGCCCTATGCCTAGCGGGAGATGGAACACCGGGGAGCTGTTTTTT.

The count of this clone is one. This sequence joins TRBV28 and TRBJ2-7; 7 bases are shared with TRBD2. Losses at the gene ends were 3 bases for V and 3 bases for J; bases not matched to a gene: 5. Per the germline V gene, CDR1 is MDHEN and CDR2 is SYDVKM. This CDR3 comprises 14 residues. CDR3 region: CASSFTSENYEQYF. DNA for the CDR3: TGTGCCAGCAGTTTTACTAGCGAGAACTACGAGCAGTACTTC.

About this clone: With only one base between it and a far larger clone, this is likely a read error. The gene calls are TRBV30 and TRBJ1-1, with a weak D call TRBD1 (6 bases). The germline V gene has CDR1 GTSNPN and CDR2 SVGIG (reference sequence). The CDR3 runs 12 residues. Trimming stripped 5 bases from V and 7 bases from J, with 14 bases between. CDR3 residues: CAWGRQANEAFF. The CDR3 coding sequence is TGTGCCTGGGGTAGACAGGCGAATGAAGCTTTCTTT.

V gene TRBV19 combines with J gene TRBJ2-3; 12 bases line up with TRBD2. V lost 6 bases and J lost 5; bases outside the gene matches: 9. This CDR3 is 16 amino acids long. Germline loops: CDR1 LNHDA, CDR2 SQIVND (reference sequence). This CDR3 is CASRTTMTSGGDTQYF. Here the CDR3 DNA reads TGTGCCAGTAGAACCACGATGACTAGCGGGGGAGATACGCAGTATTTT.

The chain has TRBV7-3 and TRBJ1-1; tentatively, D is TRBD1 (6 bases). The CDR3 is made up of 13 amino acids. V was clipped by 3 bases and J by 7 bases, with 12 bases between them. Germline V lookup: CDR1 SGHTA, CDR2 FQGTGA. CDR3 sequence reads: CASSFSGTSEAFF. The CDR3 nucleotides are TGTGCCAGCAGCTTTTCCGGGACAAGTGAAGCTTTCTTT. The variable domain in full, with the rest retrieved from reference TRBV7-3 and TRBJ1-1, is GAGVSQTPSNKVTEKGKYVELRCDPISGHTALYWYRQSLGQGPEFLIYFQGTGAADDSGLPNDRFFAVRPEGSVSTLKIQRTERGDSAVYLCASSFSGTSEAFFGQGTRLTVV.

This chain uses TRBV7-9 with TRBJ1-1, with unresolved D. Per the germline V gene, CDR1 is SEHNR and CDR2 is FQNEAQ (reference sequence). The germline V and J ends were trimmed by 5 bases and 1 base, with 8 bases remaining between them. The CDR3 extends over 13 amino acids. The CDR3 here is CASSREQNTEAFF. CDR3 in DNA: TGTGCCAGCAGCAGGGAGCAGAACACTGAAGCTTTCTTT. The variable domain in full, completed from reference TRBV7-9 and TRBJ1-1, reads DTGVSQNPRHKITKRGQNVTFRCDPISEHNRLYWYRQTLGQGPEFLTYFQNEAQLEKSRLLSDRFSAERPKGSFSTLEIQRTEQGDSAMYLCASSREQNTEAFFGQGTRLTVV.

The chain is built from TRBV6-1 and TRBJ2-1, with D perhaps matching TRBD1 (5 bases). This CDR3 spans 14 amino acids. The V gene lost 3 bases and the J gene lost 9 bases, with 15 bases spanning the gap. CDR1 and CDR2 (germline): MNHNS, SASEGT. This chain's CDR3 is CASSDRQGKGEQFF. CDR3 nucleotide sequence: TGTGCCAGCAGTGATCGGCAGGGCAAAGGTGAGCAGTTCTTC.